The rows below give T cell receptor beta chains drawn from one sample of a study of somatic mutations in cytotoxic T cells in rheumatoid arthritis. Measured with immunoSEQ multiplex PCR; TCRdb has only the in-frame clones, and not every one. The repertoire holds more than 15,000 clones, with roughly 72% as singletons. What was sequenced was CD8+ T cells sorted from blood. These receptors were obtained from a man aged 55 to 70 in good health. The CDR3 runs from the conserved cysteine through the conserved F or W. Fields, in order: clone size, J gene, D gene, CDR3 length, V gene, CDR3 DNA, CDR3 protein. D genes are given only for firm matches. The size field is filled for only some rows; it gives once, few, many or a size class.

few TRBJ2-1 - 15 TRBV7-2 TGTGCCAGCAGCGTGCCGTCGGAGGGCCGGTATGAGCAGTTCTTC CASSVPSEGRYEQFF
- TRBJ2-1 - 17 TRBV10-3 TGTGCCATCAGTGAGACGGAGGGGTCGGATGTGCGGAATGAGCAGTTCTTC CAISETEGSDVRNEQFF
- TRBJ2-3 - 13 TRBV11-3 TGTGCCAGCAGCTTAGCAGGGCAAAATACGCAGTATTTT CASSLAGQNTQYF
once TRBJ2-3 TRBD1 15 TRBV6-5 TGTGCCAGCAGCCAAGGACAGGGTCTTTGGGATACGCAGTATTTT CASSQGQGLWDTQYF
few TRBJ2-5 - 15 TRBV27 TGTGCCAGCAGTCCTTTACAGGGCCCCCAAGAGACCCAGTACTTC CASSPLQGPQETQYF
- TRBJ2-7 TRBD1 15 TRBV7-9 TGTGCCAGCAGCTTAGGGGGACAGGGTACCTACGAGCAGTACTTC CASSLGGQGTYEQYF
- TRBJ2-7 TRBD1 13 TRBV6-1 TGTGCCAGCAGTGAGGGACAGGTCTACGAGCAGTACTTC CASSEGQVYEQYF
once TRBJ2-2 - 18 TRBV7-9 TGTGCCAGCAGCTTAGGCGTAAGACTAGTAGGGTTTTCTCGGGAGCTGTTTTTT CASSLGVRLVGFSRELFF
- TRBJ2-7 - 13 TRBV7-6 TGTGCCAGCAGCCCGACAGCCTCCTACGAGCAGTACTTC CASSPTASYEQYF
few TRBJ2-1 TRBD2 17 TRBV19 TGTGCCAGTAGTATAGCTCCAGGAGCGGGGTATTACAATGAGCAGTTCTTC CASSIAPGAGYYNEQFF
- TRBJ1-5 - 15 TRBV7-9 TGTGCCAGCAGCTTAAGCGAGTCGGGCAATCAGCCCCAGCATTTT CASSLSESGNQPQHF
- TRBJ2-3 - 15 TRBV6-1 TGTGCCAGCAGTGATAATTGGGGGCCCACAGATACGCAGTATTTT CASSDNWGPTDTQYF
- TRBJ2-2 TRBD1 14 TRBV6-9 TGTGCCAGCAGTGGATCAGGGGGCACCGGGGAGCTGTTTTTT CASSGSGGTGELFF
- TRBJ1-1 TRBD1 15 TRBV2 TGTGCCAGCAGGCCACCGACAGGGGGCGACACTGAAGCTTTCTTT CASRPPTGGDTEAFF
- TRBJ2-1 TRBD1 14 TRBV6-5 TGTGCCAGCACCCCCGGGACAGGGATCAATGAGCAGTTCTTC CASTPGTGINEQFF
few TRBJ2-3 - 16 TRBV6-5 TGTGCCAGCAGTTACAGGGGGGGAGGATTCGCAGATACGCAGTATTTT CASSYRGGGFADTQYF
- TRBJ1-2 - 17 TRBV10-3 TGTGCCATCAGTGAACGAAGATTTCGGAGCGTCGACTATGGCTACACCTTC CAISERRFRSVDYGYTF
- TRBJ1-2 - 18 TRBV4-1 TGCGCCAGCAGCCAAGATCGTACGTTGGGCAGGGCCAACTATGGCTACACCTTC CASSQDRTLGRANYGYTF
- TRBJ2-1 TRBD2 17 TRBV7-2 TGTGCCAGCACCTCCGGACTAGCGGGGGGGCCTTACAATGAGCAGTTCTTC CASTSGLAGGPYNEQFF
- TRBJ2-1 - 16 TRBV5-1 TGCGCCAGCAGCTTGTCGCGGGACAGCTCCTACAATGAGCAGTTCTTC CASSLSRDSSYNEQFF
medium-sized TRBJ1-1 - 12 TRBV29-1 TGCACCACAAACGGACAGAACACTGAAGCTTTCTTT CTTNGQNTEAFF
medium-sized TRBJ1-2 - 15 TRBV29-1 TGCAGCGTTGAAGACCCTAGGGGCATCCTTTACGGCTACACCTTC CSVEDPRGILYGYTF
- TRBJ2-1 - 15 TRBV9 TGTGCCAGCAGCGTATACGGGGGACCTGGGGCTGAGCAGTTCTTC CASSVYGGPGAEQFF
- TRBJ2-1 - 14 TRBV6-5 TGTGCCAGCAGCCACCCCCCGACGGACTATGAGCAGTTCTTC CASSHPPTDYEQFF
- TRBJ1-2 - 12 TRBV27 TGTGCCACCTACAGGACCCCTCATGGCTACACCTTC CATYRTPHGYTF
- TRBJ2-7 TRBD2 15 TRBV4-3 TGCGCCAGCAGCCATCAAGCGGGAGGGAACTACGAGCAGTACTTC CASSHQAGGNYEQYF
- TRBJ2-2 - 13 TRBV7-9 TGTGCCTTGGCCGTGAGGGACACCGGGGAGCTGTTTTTT CALAVRDTGELFF
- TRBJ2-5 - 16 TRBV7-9 TGTGCCAGCAGCTTAGCGCTAAGGACAGCCCAAGAGACCCAGTACTTC CASSLALRTAQETQYF
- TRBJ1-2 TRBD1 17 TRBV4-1 TGCGCCAGCAGCCAAGCCGGGACAGGGGGCATTAACTATGGCTACACCTTC CASSQAGTGGINYGYTF
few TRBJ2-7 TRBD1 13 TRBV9 TGTGCCAGCAGCGTAGGGGACAGGGGCGAGCAGTACTTC CASSVGDRGEQYF
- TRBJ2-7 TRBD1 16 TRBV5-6 TGTGCCAGCAGCGTAACCGGGACAGCGAGCTCCTACGAGCAGTACTTC CASSVTGTASSYEQYF
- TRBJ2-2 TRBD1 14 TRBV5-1 TGCGCCAGCAGCTCAGGGACAGACACCGGGGAGCTGTTTTTT CASSSGTDTGELFF
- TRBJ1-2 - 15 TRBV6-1 TGTGCCAGCAGTGATTCCCGGACACAAAACTATGGCTACACCTTC CASSDSRTQNYGYTF
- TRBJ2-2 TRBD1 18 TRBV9 TGTGCCAGCAGCCCGACGGGACAGGGGAGAGGTGGGGCCGGGGAGCTGTTTTTT CASSPTGQGRGGAGELFF
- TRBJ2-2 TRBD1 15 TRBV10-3 TGTGCCATCAGTGAGGACAGGGGGAGGACCGGGGAGCTGTTTTTT CAISEDRGRTGELFF
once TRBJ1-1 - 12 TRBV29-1 TGCAGCGTTGGCGGGGGGTGGGGGGAAGCTTTCTTT CSVGGGWGEAFF
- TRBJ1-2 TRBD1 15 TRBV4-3 TGCGCCAGCAGCCAGGACAGGGAAAGTCCCTATGGCTACACCTTC CASSQDRESPYGYTF
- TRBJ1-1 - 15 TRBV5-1 TGCGCCAGCAGCTTGGACCCCACAGGGAACACTGAAGCTTTCTTT CASSLDPTGNTEAFF
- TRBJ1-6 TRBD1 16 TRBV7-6 TGTGCCAGCAGCTCATACGGTAGGGACAGAAATTCACCCCTCCACTTT CASSSYGRDRNSPLHF
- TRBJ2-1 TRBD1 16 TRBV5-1 TGCGCCAGCAGCTACCCGGGACAGGGGGCTTACAATGAGCAGTTCTTC CASSYPGQGAYNEQFF
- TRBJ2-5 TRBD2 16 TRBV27 TGTGCCAGCAGTCCGGGACTAGCGGGGGGGCAAGAGACCCAGTACTTC CASSPGLAGGQETQYF
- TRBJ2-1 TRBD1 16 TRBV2 TGTGCCAGCAGCGTACAGGGGGCGCGGGGATACAATGAGCAGTTCTTC CASSVQGARGYNEQFF
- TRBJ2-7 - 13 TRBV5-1 TGCGCCAGCAGCCAAACTAGTACCTACGAGCAGTACTTC CASSQTSTYEQYF
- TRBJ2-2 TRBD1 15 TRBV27 TGTGCCAGCAGTTTTGGGACAGGGTTCGTCGGGGAGCTGTTTTTT CASSFGTGFVGELFF
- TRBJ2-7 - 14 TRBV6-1 TGTGCCAGCAGTGAAGAACAGAGCTCCTACGAGCAGTACTTC CASSEEQSSYEQYF
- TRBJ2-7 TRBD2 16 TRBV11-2 TGTGCCAGCAGCCCGGTCAGTGGGACTAGCCGCTACGAGCAGTACTTC CASSPVSGTSRYEQYF
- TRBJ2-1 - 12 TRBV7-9 TGTGCCAGCAGGAAACATAACAATGAGCAGTTCTTC CASRKHNNEQFF
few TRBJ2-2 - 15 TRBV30 TGTGCCTGGAGACCCGGTGTTGGGAGCACCGGGGAGCTGTTTTTT CAWRPGVGSTGELFF
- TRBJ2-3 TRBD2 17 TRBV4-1 TGCGCCAGCAGCCAAGATTGGAAAACTAGCGTCACAGATACGCAGTATTTT CASSQDWKTSVTDTQYF